This T cell receptor (beta chain) was sequenced during a study of T-cell memory formation after mild COVID-19. TCRdb passed the 5' RACE reads through MiXCR, listing each CDR3 protein once. Found here are about 140,000 distinct CDR3 sequences, about 19% of them singletons; the top ten hold over 2%. The CDR3 runs to 14 residues. Germline V gives CDR1 MNHNS, CDR2 SASEGT. V lost 8 bases to trimming and J lost 8 bases; unmatched junction nucleotides: 13. This receptor was obtained from an adult woman who had mild COVID-19 (a few samples of this study predate the infection). Cell type and time point are not known. Sequencing was done on a sample of PBMCs or a T cell subset sorted from them (not recorded which). The chain joins TRBV6-1 to TRBJ2-3, with 7 bases matching TRBD2. This chain's CDR3 is CASVLSGLDLTQYF. CDR3 sequence (DNA): TGTGCCAGCGTTCTTAGCGGGTTGGATCTTACGCAGTATTTT.